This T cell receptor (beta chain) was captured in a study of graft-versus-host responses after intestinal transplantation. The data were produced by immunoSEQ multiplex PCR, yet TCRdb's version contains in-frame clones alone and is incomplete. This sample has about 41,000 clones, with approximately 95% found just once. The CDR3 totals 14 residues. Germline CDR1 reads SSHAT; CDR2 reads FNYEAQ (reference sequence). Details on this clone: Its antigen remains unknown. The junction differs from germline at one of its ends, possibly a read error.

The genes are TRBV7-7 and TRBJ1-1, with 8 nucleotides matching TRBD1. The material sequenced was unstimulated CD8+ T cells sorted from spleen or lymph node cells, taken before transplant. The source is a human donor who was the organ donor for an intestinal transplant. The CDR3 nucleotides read TGTGCTAGCAGCCCAGGGGGCTTGAACACTGAAGCTTTCTTT. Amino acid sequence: CASSPGGLNTEAFF. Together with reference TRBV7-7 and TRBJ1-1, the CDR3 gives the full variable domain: GAGVSQSPRYKVTKRGQDVTLRCDPISSHATLYWYQQALGQGPEFLTYFNYEAQPDKSGLPSDRFSAERPEGSISTLTIQRTEQRDSAMYRCASSPGGLNTEAFFGQGTRLTVV.